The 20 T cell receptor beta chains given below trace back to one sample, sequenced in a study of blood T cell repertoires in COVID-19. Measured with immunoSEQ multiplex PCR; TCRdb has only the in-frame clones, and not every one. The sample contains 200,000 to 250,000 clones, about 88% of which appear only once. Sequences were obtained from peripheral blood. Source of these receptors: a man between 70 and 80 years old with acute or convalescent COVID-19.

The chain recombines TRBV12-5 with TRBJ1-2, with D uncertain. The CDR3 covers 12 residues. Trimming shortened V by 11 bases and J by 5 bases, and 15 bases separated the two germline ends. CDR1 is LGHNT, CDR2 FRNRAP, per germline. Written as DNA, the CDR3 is TGTGCTCTGGTTTTGGCAGGATATGGCTACACCTTC. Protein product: CALVLAGYGYTF.

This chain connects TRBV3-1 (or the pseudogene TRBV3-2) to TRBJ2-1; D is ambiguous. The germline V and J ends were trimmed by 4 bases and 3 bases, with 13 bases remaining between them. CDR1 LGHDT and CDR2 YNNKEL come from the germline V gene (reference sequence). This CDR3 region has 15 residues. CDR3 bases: TGTGCCAGCAGCCTTTACTCGGAGAGCTACAATGAGCAGTTCTTC. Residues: CASSLYSESYNEQFF.

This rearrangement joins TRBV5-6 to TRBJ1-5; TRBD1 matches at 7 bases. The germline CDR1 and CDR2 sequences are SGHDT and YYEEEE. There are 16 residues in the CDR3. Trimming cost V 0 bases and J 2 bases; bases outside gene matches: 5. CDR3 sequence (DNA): TGTGCCAGCAGCTTGGACAGGGGAAGTGGCAATCAGCCCCAGCATTTT. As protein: CASSLDRGSGNQPQHF.

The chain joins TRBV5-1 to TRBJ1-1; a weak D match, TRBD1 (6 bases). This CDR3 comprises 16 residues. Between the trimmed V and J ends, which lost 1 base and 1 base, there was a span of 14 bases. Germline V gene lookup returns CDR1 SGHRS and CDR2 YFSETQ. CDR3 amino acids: CASSLTSTGSNTEAFF. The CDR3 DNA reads TGCGCCAGCAGCTTGACCTCCACAGGGTCGAACACTGAAGCTTTCTTT.

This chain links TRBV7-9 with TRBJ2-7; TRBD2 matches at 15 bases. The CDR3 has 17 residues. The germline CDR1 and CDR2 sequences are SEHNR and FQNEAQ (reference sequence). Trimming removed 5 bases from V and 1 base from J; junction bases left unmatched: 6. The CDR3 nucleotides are TGTGCCAGCAGCCCCCGTGGACTAGCGGGAGGGTCCTACGAGCAGTACTTC. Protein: CASSPRGLAGGSYEQYF.

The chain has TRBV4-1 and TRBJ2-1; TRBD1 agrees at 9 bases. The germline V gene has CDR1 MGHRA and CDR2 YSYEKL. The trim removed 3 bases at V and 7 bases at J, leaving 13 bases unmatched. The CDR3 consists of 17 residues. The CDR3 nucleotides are TGCGCCAGCAGCCACCTCAGATTGGGGACAGGGCTTAATGAGCAGTTCTTC. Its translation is CASSHLRLGTGLNEQFF.

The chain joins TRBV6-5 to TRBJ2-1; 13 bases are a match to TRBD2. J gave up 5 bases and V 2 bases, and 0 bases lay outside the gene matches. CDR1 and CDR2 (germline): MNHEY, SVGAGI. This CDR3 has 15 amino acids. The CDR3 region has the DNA TGTGCCAGCAGTTACGGGACTAGCGGGAACAATGAGCAGTTCTTC. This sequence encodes CASSYGTSGNNEQFF.

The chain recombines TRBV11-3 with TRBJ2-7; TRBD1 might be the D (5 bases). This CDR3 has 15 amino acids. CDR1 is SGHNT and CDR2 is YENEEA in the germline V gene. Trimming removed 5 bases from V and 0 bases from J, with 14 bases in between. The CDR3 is CASSLPRVPSYEQYF. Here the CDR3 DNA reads TGTGCCAGCAGCCTGCCCAGGGTCCCCTCCTACGAGCAGTACTTC.

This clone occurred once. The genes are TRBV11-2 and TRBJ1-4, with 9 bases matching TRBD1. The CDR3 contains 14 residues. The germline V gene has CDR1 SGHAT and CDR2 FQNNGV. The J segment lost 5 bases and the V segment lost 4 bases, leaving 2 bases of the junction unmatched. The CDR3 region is CASSSGTGNEKLFF. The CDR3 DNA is TGTGCCAGCAGCTCCGGGACAGGGAATGAAAAACTGTTTTTT.

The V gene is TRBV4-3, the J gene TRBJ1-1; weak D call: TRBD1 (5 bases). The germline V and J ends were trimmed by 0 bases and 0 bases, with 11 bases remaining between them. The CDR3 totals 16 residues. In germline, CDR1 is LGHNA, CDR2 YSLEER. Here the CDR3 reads CASSQDQGDMNTEAFF. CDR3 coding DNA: TGCGCCAGCAGCCAAGATCAGGGCGACATGAACACTGAAGCTTTCTTT.

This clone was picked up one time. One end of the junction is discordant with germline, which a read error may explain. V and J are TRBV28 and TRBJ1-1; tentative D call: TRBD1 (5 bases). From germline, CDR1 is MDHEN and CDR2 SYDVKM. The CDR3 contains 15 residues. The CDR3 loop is CASSLGQIRNSEAFF. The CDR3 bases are TGTGCCAGCAGTTTGGGGCAGATAAGGAACTCTGAAGCTTTCTTT.

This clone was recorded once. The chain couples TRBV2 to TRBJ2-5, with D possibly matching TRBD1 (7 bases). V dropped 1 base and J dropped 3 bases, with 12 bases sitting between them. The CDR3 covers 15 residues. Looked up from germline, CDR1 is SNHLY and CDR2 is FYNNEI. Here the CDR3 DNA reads TGTGCCAGCAGTGAAGGCGGGACAGCAAAAGAGACCCAGTACTTC. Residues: CASSEGGTAKETQYF.

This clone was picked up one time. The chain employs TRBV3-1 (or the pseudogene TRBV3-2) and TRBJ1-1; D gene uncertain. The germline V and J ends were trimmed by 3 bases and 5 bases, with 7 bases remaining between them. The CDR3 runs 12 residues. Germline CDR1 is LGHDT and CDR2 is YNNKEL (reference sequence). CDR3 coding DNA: TGTGCCAGCAGCCACCTTAGTACTGAAGCTTTCTTT. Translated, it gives CASSHLSTEAFF.

The CDR3: CASSVWASGNTDTQYF. The CDR3 bases are TGTGCCAGCAGCGTATGGGCTAGCGGAAACACAGATACGCAGTATTTT. The gene calls are TRBV9 and TRBJ2-3, with 7 bases fitting TRBD2. Germline assignment: CDR1 SGDLS and CDR2 YYNGEE. CDR3 length: 16 residues. Unmatched junction bases numbered 7, after V lost 1 base and J lost 2 bases.

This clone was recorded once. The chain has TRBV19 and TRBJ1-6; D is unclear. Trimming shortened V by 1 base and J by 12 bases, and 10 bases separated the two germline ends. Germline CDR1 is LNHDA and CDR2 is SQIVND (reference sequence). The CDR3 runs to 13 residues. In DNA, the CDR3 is TGTGCCAGTAGTATAGGAGAGGGTCTACCCCTCCACTTT. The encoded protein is CASSIGEGLPLHF.

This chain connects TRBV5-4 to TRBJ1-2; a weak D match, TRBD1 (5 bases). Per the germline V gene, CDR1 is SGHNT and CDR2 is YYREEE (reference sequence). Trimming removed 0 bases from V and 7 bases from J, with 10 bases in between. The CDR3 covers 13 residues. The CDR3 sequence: CASSLEGTGGYTF. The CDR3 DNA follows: TGTGCCAGCAGCTTGGAAGGGACTGGTGGCTACACCTTC.

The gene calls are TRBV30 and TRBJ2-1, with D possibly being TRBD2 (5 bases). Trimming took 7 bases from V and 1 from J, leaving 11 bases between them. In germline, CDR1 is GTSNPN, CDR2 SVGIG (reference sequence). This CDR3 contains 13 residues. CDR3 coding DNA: TGTGCCTACAACGGGGATTCCTACAATGAGCAGTTCTTC. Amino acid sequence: CAYNGDSYNEQFF.

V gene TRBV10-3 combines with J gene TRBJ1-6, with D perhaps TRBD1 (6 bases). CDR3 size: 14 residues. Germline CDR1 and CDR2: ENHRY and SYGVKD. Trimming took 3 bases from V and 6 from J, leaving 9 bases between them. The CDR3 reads CAISEGGGNSPLHF. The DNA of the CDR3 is TGTGCCATCAGTGAAGGGGGGGGTAATTCACCCCTCCACTTT.

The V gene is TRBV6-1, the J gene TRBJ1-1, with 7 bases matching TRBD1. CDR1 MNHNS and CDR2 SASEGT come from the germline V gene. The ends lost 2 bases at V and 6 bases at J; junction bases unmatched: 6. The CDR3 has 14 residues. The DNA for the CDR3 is TGTGCCAGCAGTGAATTAGGGACAGTGGCTGAAGCTTTCTTT. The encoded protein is CASSELGTVAEAFF.

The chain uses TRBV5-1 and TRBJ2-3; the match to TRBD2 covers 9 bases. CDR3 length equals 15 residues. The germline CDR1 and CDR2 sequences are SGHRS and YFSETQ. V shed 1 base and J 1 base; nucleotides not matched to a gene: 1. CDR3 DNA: TGCGCCAGCAGCTTGCCTAGCGGGGGCACAGATACGCAGTATTTT. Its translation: CASSLPSGGTDTQYF.